A selection of T cell receptor beta chains follows, all from one sample in a study of control samples from healthy donors and cancer patients. The protocol was immunoSEQ multiplex PCR, while the TCRdb copy is restricted to in-frame clones and leaves out a portion. The repertoire has some 140,000 clones, around 94% of them found once; the top ten carry about 14%. The sample taken for sequencing was PBMCs. Receptors were obtained from a man between 60 and 70 years old with colorectal cancer. CDR3s include the opening cysteine and the closing phenylalanine or tryptophan. Each record gives: J gene, clone size, D gene, V gene, CDR3 protein, CDR3 DNA. A D gene is named only where the DNA matches it firmly. Not all rows give a size; the values are once, few, many and, for expanded clones, a class.

TRBJ1-2 | . | TRBD1 | TRBV30 | CAWTPTGEGYGYTF | TGTGCCTGGACCCCGACAGGGGAAGGGTATGGCTACACCTTC
TRBJ1-1 | once | . | TRBV5-1 | CASSLASGGGTEAFF | TGCGCCAGCAGCTTGGCCAGCGGGGGAGGGACTGAAGCTTTCTTT
TRBJ2-3 | once | . | TRBV5-1 | CASSLEGDTDTQYF | TGCGCCAGCAGCTTGGAGGGTGACACAGATACGCAGTATTTT
TRBJ1-1 | . | . | TRBV10-2 | CASSEYSTTEAFF | TGCGCCAGCAGTGAGTATTCCACCACTGAAGCTTTCTTT
TRBJ2-7 | . | . | TRBV18 | CASSPQNYEQYF | TGTGCCAGCTCCCCTCAGAACTACGAGCAGTACTTC
TRBJ1-1 | . | . | TRBV5-5 | CASSSQGRITEAFF | TGTGCCAGCAGCTCCCAGGGGAGGATCACTGAAGCTTTCTTT
TRBJ2-2 | . | . | TRBV9 | CASSRYTGELFF | TGTGCCAGCAGCAGGTACACCGGGGAGCTGTTTTTT
TRBJ2-1 | . | TRBD1 | TRBV7-9 | CASSSRDRAVNEQFF | TGTGCCAGCAGCTCCCGGGACAGGGCGGTCAATGAGCAGTTCTTC
TRBJ1-1 | . | TRBD1 | TRBV2 | CASSDLTGVAEAFF | TGTGCCAGCAGCGACCTCACAGGGGTTGCTGAAGCTTTCTTT
TRBJ2-1 | . | . | TRBV19 | CASSIGLMFSYNEQFF | TGTGCCAGTAGTATAGGACTGATGTTCTCCTACAATGAGCAGTTCTTC
TRBJ2-1 | . | TRBD1 | TRBV10-1 | CASRDNTGTGGYNEQFF | TGCGCCAGCAGGGACAATACCGGGACAGGGGGCTACAATGAGCAGTTCTTC
TRBJ1-3 | . | . | TRBV24-1 | CATRDGEIGNTIYF | TGTGCCACTAGGGACGGGGAAATTGGAAACACCATATATTTT
TRBJ2-3 | . | . | TRBV18 | CASSPPQGRSDTQYF | TGTGCCAGCTCACCACCTCAAGGGAGGTCAGATACGCAGTATTTT
TRBJ1-2 | . | TRBD1 | TRBV5-8 | CASSPPGQGFGYTF | TGTGCCAGCAGCCCCCCGGGACAGGGATTTGGCTACACCTTC
TRBJ2-7 | . | TRBD2 | TRBV7-2 | CASSSSGGAASEQYF | TGTGCCAGCAGCAGTAGCGGGGGGGCCGCGAGCGAGCAGTACTTC
TRBJ2-2 | . | TRBD2 | TRBV7-9 | CASSLREGGIGELFF | TGTGCCAGCAGCCTCCGGGAGGGAGGCATCGGGGAGCTGTTTTTT
TRBJ2-1 | once | TRBD1 | TRBV25-1 | CASSSRPGQGWNEQFF | TGTGCCAGCAGTTCGAGACCGGGACAGGGGTGGAATGAGCAGTTCTTC
TRBJ2-3 | once | TRBD2 | TRBV6-5 | CASIGGRGSTDTQYF | TGTGCCAGCATCGGAGGGAGGGGAAGCACAGATACGCAGTATTTT
TRBJ1-1 | . | TRBD1 | TRBV18 | CASSPAGAGGTEAFF | TGTGCCAGCTCACCAGCTGGGGCAGGGGGCACTGAAGCTTTCTTT
TRBJ2-7 | . | . | TRBV19 | CASSEDGLENEQYF | TGTGCCAGTAGTGAGGACGGTCTAGAAAACGAGCAGTACTTC
TRBJ2-1 | . | . | TRBV10-3 | CAIKVGGPGNEQFF | TGTGCCATCAAGGTCGGGGGGCCGGGGAATGAGCAGTTCTTC
TRBJ1-2 | once | . | TRBV7-2 | CASSTGPRGYTF | TGTGCCAGCAGCACGGGACCCCGGGGCTACACCTTC
TRBJ1-1 | . | . | TRBV4-1 | CASSQDRSLNTEAFF | TGCGCCAGCAGCCAAGATAGGAGTTTGAACACTGAAGCTTTCTTT
TRBJ2-7 | . | . | TRBV5-1 | CASSLGGTKYEQYF | TGCGCCAGCAGCTTGGGCGGGACAAAATACGAGCAGTACTTC